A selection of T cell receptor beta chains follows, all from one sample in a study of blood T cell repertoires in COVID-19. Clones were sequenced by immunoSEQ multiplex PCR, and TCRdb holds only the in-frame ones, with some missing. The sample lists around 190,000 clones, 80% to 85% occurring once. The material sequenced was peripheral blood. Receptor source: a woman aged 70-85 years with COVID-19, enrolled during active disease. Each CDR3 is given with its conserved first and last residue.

CASSETSGSSYNEQFF TRBJ2-1 TRBV11-2
CASSLLGTGNEKLFF TRBJ1-4 TRBV28
CASSESGGAAYNEQFF TRBJ2-1 TRBV25-1
CASSQGLVGERIGELFF TRBJ2-2 TRBV4-1
CAWSASQRENTIYF TRBJ1-3 TRBV30
CASSLRQGLSAFF TRBJ1-1 TRBV27
CASSLGWQGGYSGQPQHF TRBJ1-5 TRBV7-8
CASSIRREFSYNEQFF TRBJ2-1 TRBV13
CASSPYGQGNYGYTF TRBJ1-2 TRBV7-2
CASSKTSGVYNEQFF TRBJ2-1 TRBV28